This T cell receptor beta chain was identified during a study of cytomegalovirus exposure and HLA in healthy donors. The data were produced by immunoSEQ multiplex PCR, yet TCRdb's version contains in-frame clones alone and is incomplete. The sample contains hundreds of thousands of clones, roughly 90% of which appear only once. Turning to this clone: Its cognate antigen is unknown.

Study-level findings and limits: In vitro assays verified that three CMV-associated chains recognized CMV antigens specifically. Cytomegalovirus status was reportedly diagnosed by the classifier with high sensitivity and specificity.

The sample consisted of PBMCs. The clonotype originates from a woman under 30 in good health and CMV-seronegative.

The CDR3 DNA follows: TGCGCCAGCAGCTTGTGGTTTGACAGAGAAGAGACCCAGTACTTC. Amino acid sequence: CASSLWFDREETQYF. This chain connects TRBV5-1 to TRBJ2-5, with D possibly being TRBD1 (5 bases). This CDR3 contains 15 residues. With 1 base removed from V and 3 bases from J, the gap between germline ends came to 13 bases. Germline V gene sequence: CDR1 SGHRS, CDR2 YFSETQ. The entire variable domain, with the rest obtained from reference TRBV5-1 and TRBJ2-5, is as follows: KAGVTQTPRYLIKTRGQQVTLSCSPISGHRSVSWYQQTPGQGLQFLFEYFSETQRNKGNFPGRFSGRQFSNSRSEMNVSTLELGDSALYLCASSLWFDREETQYFGPGTRLLVL.